In this sample, the clone carrying this T cell receptor beta chain turned up a few times. The antigen is not known. The V gene's germline CDR1 is LGHNA and CDR2 YSLEER. V lost 0 bases and J 6 bases, leaving 16 bases between the germline ends. This CDR3 has 16 amino acids. Data came from immunoSEQ multiplex PCR; TCRdb stores just in-frame clones and leaves some out. This sample has nearly 300,000 clones, with roughly 76% found just once. The sample is drawn from a study of cytotoxic CD8 clonotypes in ibrutinib-treated CLL. At the level of the study: Partial response was seen in around 24 patients and complete response in 2; after median around 72 months, approximately 14 stayed remitted, around 12 progressed. Specimens for response were gathered following a median roughly 13 months of therapy, spanning 6 to 36. General study results and limits: Upon ibrutinib response clonality rose, and upon progression it fell back toward baseline. The clonality rise at ibrutinib response reflected private clonotype expansion.

The chain has TRBV4-3 and TRBJ2-3; unclear D gene. This receptor was obtained from a human donor with chronic lymphocytic leukemia. The starting material was PBMCs, obtained at disease progression, from a patient treated with ibrutinib. CDR3 DNA: TGCGCCAGCAGCCAAGATTCGCCCACGATGGTGGATACGCAGTATTTT. Translated, it gives CASSQDSPTMVDTQYF.